The clone carrying this T cell receptor (beta chain) has more than one count but fewer than ten. Antigen unknown. These data originate in a study of graft-versus-host responses after intestinal transplantation. Regarding the study as a whole: Early post-transplant falls in HvG clones accompanied the peak levels of circulating GvH clones.

Sequencing was performed with immunoSEQ multiplex PCR; in TCRdb, only in-frame clones are kept and a portion is missing. The sample includes approximately 81,000 clones, roughly 87% of them seen just once. This CDR3 spans 15 amino acids. CDR1 and CDR2 from the germline V gene are SGHDT and YYEEEE. J gave up 5 bases and V 4 bases, and 11 bases lay outside the gene matches. J is TRBJ1-2 and V is TRBV5-6; 7 bases line up with TRBD1. The clonotype comes from a human donor who was the organ donor for an intestinal transplant. Specimen: unstimulated CD8+ T cells sorted from spleen or lymph node cells, collected before transplant. CDR3 in DNA: TGTGCCAGCAGCCCTTCGGACAGGTTGGGATATGGCTACACCTTC. Amino acids: CASSPSDRLGYGYTF.